Presented here are 30 T cell receptor beta chains from one specimen sequenced in a study of T cells expressing NK-cell markers. Following a re-call of the 5' RACE reads, TCRdb has one entry per CDR3 protein and lacks DNA. The sample totals about 440,000 distinct CDR3 sequences. The sequenced sample was blood T cells: a sorted CD56 or NKG2C T cell subset, CD4+ or CD8+ T cells, or bulk PBMC T cells (not recorded which). All receptors derive from a woman between 18 and 69 years old in good health.

The rearrangement uses TRBV12-3 or TRBV12-4 and TRBJ2-1; TCRdb picks TRBD1, but there is no DNA to check that call. CDR3 length: 15 amino acids. Here the CDR3 reads CASSGGQINYNEQFF.

The chain carries TRBV20-1 and TRBJ1-1; the D call from TCRdb, TRBD1, cannot be confirmed without DNA. Per germline, CDR1 DFQATT and CDR2 SNEGSKA (reference sequence). CDR3 length equals 14 residues. This CDR3 reads CSASVLGVFTEAFF.

V gene TRBV19 combines with J gene TRBJ2-5; TCRdb's D call, TRBD1, is unchecked because there is no DNA. This CDR3 is built from 15 residues. Germline V gene data show CDR1 as LNHDA and CDR2 as SQIVND (reference sequence). CDR3 protein: CASSRQGTYQETQYF. The full variable domain, in which reference TRBV19 and TRBJ2-5 provide the parts outside the CDR3, is DGGITQSPKYLFRKEGQNVTLSCEQNLNHDAMYWYRQDPGQGLRLIYYSQIVNDFQKGDIAEGYSVSREKKESFPLTVTSAQKNPTAFYLCASSRQGTYQETQYFGPGTRLLVL.

The gene calls are TRBV30 and TRBJ2-5. The CDR3 has 11 amino acids. Germline CDR1 is GTSNPN and CDR2 is SVGIG (reference sequence). The CDR3 spells CAWSVGETQYF. Using reference TRBV30 and TRBJ2-5 for the parts outside the CDR3, the full variable domain is SQTIHQWPATLVQPVGSPLSLECTVEGTSNPNLYWYRQAAGRGLQLLFYSVGIGQISSEVPQNLSASRPQDRQFILSSKKLLLSDSGFYLCAWSVGETQYFGPGTRLLVL.

The chain's CDR3 is CASSTGTGGWGYTF. This chain uses TRBV6-1 with TRBJ1-2; lacking DNA, the TRBD1 call made by TCRdb goes unchecked. The CDR3 length is 14 residues. Germline CDR1 MNHNS, CDR2 SASEGT.

The chain has TRBV5-4 and TRBJ2-7; TCRdb gives TRBD2 as the D gene, but with no DNA this cannot be confirmed. The CDR3 runs to 17 residues. Germline V gives CDR1 SGHNT, CDR2 YYREEE (reference sequence). CDR3 amino acids: CASSLGLAGGRSYEQYF.

The V gene is TRBV12-3 or TRBV12-4, the J gene TRBJ2-1; TCRdb designates TRBD1, a call that cannot be tested without DNA. The CDR3 contains 16 residues. The chain's CDR3 is CASSLFHWDRVTEQFF.

The CDR3 is CSARRQERNSPLHF. This chain links TRBV20-1 with TRBJ1-6. Germline CDR1 is DFQATT and CDR2 is SNEGSKA (reference sequence). The CDR3 consists of 14 residues.

The V gene is TRBV4-1, the J gene TRBJ1-4; the TRBD1 assignment by TCRdb is unverifiable without DNA. The CDR3 is 18 residues long. Germline V gives CDR1 MGHRA, CDR2 YSYEKL. CDR3 sequence: CASSQDAPPRGANEKLFF.

The genes are TRBV20-1 and TRBJ2-1; TCRdb outputs TRBD1, but without DNA this stays unchecked. Germline V gene sequence: CDR1 DFQATT, CDR2 SNEGSKA (reference sequence). There are 15 residues in the CDR3. The CDR3 reads CSAPGTRSSYNEQFF.

This chain uses TRBV5-6 with TRBJ1-3; TCRdb outputs TRBD1, but without DNA this stays unchecked. CDR1 is SGHDT, CDR2 YYEEEE, per germline. The CDR3 spans 18 residues. CDR3 loop: CASSLVVGDRGSGNTIYF.

This chain joins TRBV5-1 and TRBJ2-7; TCRdb calls TRBD2, which cannot be checked without DNA. CDR1 is SGHRS and CDR2 is YFSETQ in the germline V gene. This CDR3 comprises 14 residues. The CDR3 is CASSPTSGSNEQYF.

The rearrangement uses TRBV4-2 and TRBJ2-3; TCRdb outputs TRBD2, but without DNA this stays unchecked. The germline V gene encodes CDR1 LGHNA and CDR2 YNFKEQ. The CDR3 consists of 15 residues. CDR3 region: CASSPPGLAVSTQYF.

This CDR3 reads CASSLDQGGNEFF. The J gene is TRBJ2-1, the V gene TRBV11-2; lacking DNA, the TRBD2 call made by TCRdb goes unchecked. Germline V CDR1 and CDR2: SGHAT, FQNNGV. This CDR3 has 13 residues.

CDR3 sequence reads: CSARGGTFSYEQYF. J is TRBJ2-7 and V is TRBV20-1; TCRdb gives TRBD1 as the D gene, but with no DNA this cannot be confirmed. Germline V gives CDR1 DFQATT, CDR2 SNEGSKA (reference sequence). The length of the CDR3 is 14 residues.

The genes are TRBV7-2 and TRBJ2-2; TCRdb lists TRBD2, though no DNA is available to test this call. The CDR3 is 16 amino acids. Germline CDR1 SGHTA, CDR2 FQGNSA. The CDR3: CAASPQRGRGTGELFF.

This rearrangement joins TRBV15 to TRBJ2-1; TCRdb indicates TRBD1, and absent DNA this call remains unverified. The CDR3 runs 14 residues. CDR1 is LNHNV and CDR2 is YYDKDF in the germline V gene (reference sequence). CDR3: CAAQRGGYYNEQFF.

The V call is TRBV6-5, the J call TRBJ2-7. The CDR3 spans 15 residues. Germline V gene sequence: CDR1 MNHEY, CDR2 SVGAGI. The CDR3 loop reads CASRFGIGSSYEQYF.

The chain has TRBV18 and TRBJ1-1; the D call from TCRdb, TRBD1, cannot be confirmed without DNA. The CDR3 is 12 residues long. Germline values: CDR1 KGHSH, CDR2 LQKENI. The chain's CDR3 is CASSPRGDAAFF.

J is TRBJ2-1 and V is TRBV7-2. The length of the CDR3 is 13 residues. Germline V gives CDR1 SGHTA, CDR2 FQGNSA. CDR3: CASSYSGATEQFF.

The chain has TRBV2 and TRBJ2-2. The CDR3 runs 14 residues. Germline values: CDR1 SNHLY, CDR2 FYNNEI. This chain's CDR3 is CASSDIGLTGELFF.

The chain uses TRBV19 and TRBJ2-1; TCRdb calls TRBD1, which cannot be checked without DNA. The CDR3 totals 15 residues. Germline CDR1 and CDR2: LNHDA and SQIVND (reference sequence). The CDR3: CASTLGGVSYNEQFF.

The rearrangement joins TRBV29-1 to TRBJ1-2. The CDR3 length is 12 residues. Germline CDR1 reads SQVTM; CDR2 reads ANQGSEA. CDR3 sequence: CSVDNQNYGYTF. Full variable domain (rest looked up from reference TRBV29-1 and TRBJ1-2): SAVISQKPSRDICQRGTSLTIQCQVDSQVTMMFWYRQQPGQSLTLIATANQGSEATYESGFVIDKFPISRPNLTFSTLTVSNMSPEDSSIYLCSVDNQNYGYTFGSGTRLTVV.

The CDR3 loop reads CAISEDSYGYTF. The chain recombines TRBV10-3 with TRBJ1-2. Germline V gene lookup returns CDR1 ENHRY and CDR2 SYGVKD. This CDR3 comprises 12 residues.

The chain carries TRBV6-6 and TRBJ1-2; checking the TCRdb D call of TRBD1 is not possible without DNA. The CDR3 spans 13 residues. CDR1 is MNHNY, CDR2 SVGAGI, per germline (reference sequence). CDR3 region: CATPAPSTGGYTF.

The chain recombines TRBV6-5 with TRBJ1-1; checking the TCRdb D call of TRBD1 is not possible without DNA. The germline gives CDR1 MNHEY, CDR2 SVGAGI. CDR3 size: 14 residues. Here the CDR3 reads CASSYEGESTEAFF.

The gene calls are TRBV6-5 and TRBJ1-2; TCRdb's D call of TRBD1 is untestable without DNA. This CDR3 is built from 16 residues. Germline CDR1 is MNHEY and CDR2 is SVGAGI. The CDR3 here is CASSYSTRGGNYGYTF.

The chain combines TRBV6-5 with TRBJ2-5. Germline V gene data show CDR1 as MNHEY and CDR2 as SVGAGI. CDR3 length: 15 residues. CDR3: CASSSTWLAEKTQYF.

CDR3 sequence reads: CASSLGAGNEKLFF. J is TRBJ1-4 and V is TRBV7-9. The CDR3 totals 14 residues. Germline CDR1 and CDR2: SEHNR and FQNEAQ (reference sequence).

The rearrangement joins TRBV20-1 to TRBJ2-1; TCRdb calls TRBD1, which cannot be checked without DNA. CDR1 DFQATT and CDR2 SNEGSKA come from the germline V gene (reference sequence). There are 16 residues in the CDR3. CDR3 protein: CSARGTARNPNNEQFF.